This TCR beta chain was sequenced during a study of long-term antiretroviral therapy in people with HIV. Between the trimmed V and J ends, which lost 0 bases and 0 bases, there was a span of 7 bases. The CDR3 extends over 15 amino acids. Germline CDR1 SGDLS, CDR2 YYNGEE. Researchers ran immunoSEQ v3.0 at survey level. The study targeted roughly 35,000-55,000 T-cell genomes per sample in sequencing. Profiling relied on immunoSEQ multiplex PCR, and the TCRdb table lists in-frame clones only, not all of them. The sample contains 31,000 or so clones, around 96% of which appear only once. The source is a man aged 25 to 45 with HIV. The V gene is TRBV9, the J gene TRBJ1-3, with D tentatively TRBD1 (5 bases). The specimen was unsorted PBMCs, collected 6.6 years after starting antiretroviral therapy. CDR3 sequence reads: CASSVGGGSGNTIYF. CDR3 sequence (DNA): TGTGCCAGCAGCGTAGGGGGCGGCTCTGGAAACACCATATATTTT.